The rows below give T cell receptor beta chains drawn from one sample of a study of blood T cells in healthy people across ages. Using its own MiXCR run on the 5' RACE reads, TCRdb lists one record per CDR3 protein. The repertoire consists of 1.5 million to 2 million distinct CDR3 sequences, with roughly 30% occurring once and the leading ten covering over 9%. The specimen was blood. The receptor source for this set is a woman aged 30 to 39 in good health. CDR3s include the opening cysteine and the closing phenylalanine or tryptophan. Each record gives: J gene, clone size, V gene, D gene, CDR3 protein, CDR3 DNA. D genes are given only for firm matches. Only some rows state a clone size, as once, few, many or a class for expanded clones.

TRBJ1-2 NA TRBV9 NA CASSVSGGNYGYTF TGTGCCAGCAGCGTATCGGGCGGGAACTATGGCTACACCTTC
TRBJ1-1 NA TRBV6-5 TRBD1 CASSYPGGNTEAFF TGTGCCAGCAGTTACCCAGGGGGGAACACTGAAGCTTTCTTT
TRBJ2-1 NA TRBV13 TRBD2 CASSGGSSGESYNEQFF TGTGCCAGCAGCGGGGGCTCTAGCGGGGAGTCCTACAATGAGCAGTTCTTC
TRBJ2-6 NA TRBV15 NA CAPSGQTPGANVLTF TGTGCCCCCAGCGGACAGACTCCTGGGGCCAACGTCCTGACTTTC
TRBJ1-2 few TRBV27 NA CASSFPSGDGYTF TGTGCCAGCAGTTTTCCATCAGGCGACGGCTACACCTTC
TRBJ1-4 NA TRBV7-9 NA CASSLYYGVTNEKLFF TGTGCCAGCAGCTTATATTATGGGGTGACTAATGAAAAACTGTTTTTT
TRBJ1-1 few TRBV4-2 NA CASSQGLFEGREDTEAFF TGTGCCAGCAGCCAAGGGTTATTCGAGGGTCGTGAGGACACTGAAGCTTTCTTT
TRBJ2-5 many TRBV10-3 NA CATGEETQYF TGTGCCACCGGCGAAGAGACCCAGTACTTC
TRBJ2-7 NA TRBV27 NA CASSAVGAGSYEQYF TGTGCCAGCAGTGCCGTGGGAGCGGGTTCCTACGAGCAGTACTTC
TRBJ1-2 many TRBV29-1 NA CSVRGQGSFGYTF TGCAGCGTTCGTGGGCAGGGGTCCTTTGGCTACACCTTC
TRBJ2-5 NA TRBV20-1 TRBD2 CSVLKAGGRQETQYF TGCAGTGTCCTAAAAGCGGGGGGGCGTCAGGAGACCCAGTACTTC
TRBJ2-7 NA TRBV3-1 TRBD2 CASSPTGTSGGADYEQYF TGTGCCAGCAGCCCTACCGGGACTAGCGGGGGGGCCGATTACGAGCAGTACTTC
TRBJ1-2 NA TRBV4-1 NA CASSPGQLDYGYTF TGCGCCAGCAGCCCGGGACAATTAGACTATGGCTACACCTTC
TRBJ2-1 NA TRBV6-5 TRBD1 CASAYGTGANNEQFF TGTGCCAGCGCTTACGGAACAGGGGCTAACAATGAGCAGTTCTTC
TRBJ2-3 NA TRBV3-1 NA CASRSGANSDTQYF TGTGCCAGCAGGTCCGGGGCCAACTCGGATACGCAGTATTTT
TRBJ2-3 NA TRBV20-1 TRBD2 CSAAGGLAGARTDTQYF TGCAGTGCGGCTGGGGGACTAGCGGGAGCTCGCACAGATACGCAGTATTTT
TRBJ2-5 few TRBV30 NA CAWSVPNREETQYF TGTGCCTGGAGCGTACCCAACCGGGAAGAGACCCAGTACTTC
TRBJ1-2 NA TRBV3-1 NA CASSPKTGTFYGYTF TGTGCCAGCAGCCCGAAGACTGGAACATTCTATGGCTACACCTTC
TRBJ2-6 many TRBV6-1 NA CASNFGTWSGANVLTF TGTGCCAGCAACTTCGGAACTTGGTCTGGGGCCAACGTCCTGACTTTC
TRBJ2-3 few TRBV11-2 TRBD2 CASSLVTGGPEDTQYF TGTGCCAGCAGCTTAGTTACGGGAGGGCCGGAAGATACGCAGTATTTT
TRBJ2-3 few TRBV20-1 TRBD1 CSARGRQGFTDTQYF TGCAGTGCTAGAGGTCGACAGGGGTTCACAGATACGCAGTATTTT
TRBJ2-2 NA TRBV9 NA CASSVDDYRGEPGELFF TGTGCCAGCAGCGTAGACGACTATCGAGGGGAGCCCGGGGAGCTGTTTTTT
TRBJ2-7 many TRBV9 NA CASSVAAGGSYEQYF TGTGCCAGCAGCGTAGCAGCTGGGGGGTCCTACGAGCAGTACTTC
TRBJ2-7 few TRBV27 NA CASSLKTRALPGEQYF TGTGCCAGCAGTCTCAAAACCCGGGCCTTACCCGGGGAGCAGTACTTC
TRBJ2-1 few TRBV10-3 NA CAISVLRGVDRGNEQFF TGTGCCATCAGTGTCTTGAGGGGTGTGGATAGGGGGAATGAGCAGTTCTTC
TRBJ2-1 NA TRBV27 TRBD2 CASSLESGGSGEQFF TGTGCCAGCAGTTTAGAGAGCGGGGGATCCGGTGAGCAGTTCTTC
TRBJ2-7 many TRBV5-1 TRBD2 CASRRDGMTSGTYEQYF TGCGCCAGCAGGCGGGACGGAATGACTAGCGGGACCTACGAGCAGTACTTC
TRBJ2-3 many TRBV11-2 TRBD1 CASGQDRGDTQYF TGTGCCAGCGGGCAAGACAGGGGAGATACGCAGTATTTT
TRBJ2-6 few TRBV27 NA CASSLGPLQGANVLTF TGTGCCAGCAGTTTGGGCCCACTTCAGGGGGCCAACGTCCTGACTTTC
TRBJ2-7 NA TRBV4-1 TRBD2 CASSQDLGSGGLHYEQYF TGCGCCAGCAGCCAAGATCTGGGTAGCGGGGGGCTTCACTACGAGCAGTACTTC
TRBJ1-2 many TRBV13 NA CASSQRGNRIYGYTF TGTGCCAGCAGCCAACGGGGAAACCGAATCTATGGCTACACCTTC
TRBJ2-5 NA TRBV12-3/TRBV12-4 TRBD2 CASSYSGGARQETQYF TGTGCCAGCAGCTATAGCGGGGGGGCTCGCCAAGAGACCCAGTACTTC
TRBJ2-5 many TRBV5-4 TRBD1 CASSLAGGRGETQYF TGTGCCAGCAGCTTGGCAGGGGGCAGGGGAGAGACCCAGTACTTC
TRBJ2-1 few TRBV4-1 NA CASSLRSTDSSYNEQFF TGCGCCAGCAGCCTAAGGTCGACGGACTCCTCCTACAATGAGCAGTTCTTC
TRBJ2-5 NA TRBV7-9 NA CASSFVEDLKETQYF TGTGCCAGCAGCTTTGTAGAGGACTTGAAAGAGACCCAGTACTTC
TRBJ1-2 NA TRBV20-1 NA CSATGTDNYGYTF TGCAGTGCCACCGGGACGGACAACTATGGCTACACCTTC
TRBJ2-5 NA TRBV7-6 TRBD1 CASSFGDSSYNEQYF TGTGCCAGCAGCTTCGGGGACAGCTCCTACAATGAGCAGTACTTC